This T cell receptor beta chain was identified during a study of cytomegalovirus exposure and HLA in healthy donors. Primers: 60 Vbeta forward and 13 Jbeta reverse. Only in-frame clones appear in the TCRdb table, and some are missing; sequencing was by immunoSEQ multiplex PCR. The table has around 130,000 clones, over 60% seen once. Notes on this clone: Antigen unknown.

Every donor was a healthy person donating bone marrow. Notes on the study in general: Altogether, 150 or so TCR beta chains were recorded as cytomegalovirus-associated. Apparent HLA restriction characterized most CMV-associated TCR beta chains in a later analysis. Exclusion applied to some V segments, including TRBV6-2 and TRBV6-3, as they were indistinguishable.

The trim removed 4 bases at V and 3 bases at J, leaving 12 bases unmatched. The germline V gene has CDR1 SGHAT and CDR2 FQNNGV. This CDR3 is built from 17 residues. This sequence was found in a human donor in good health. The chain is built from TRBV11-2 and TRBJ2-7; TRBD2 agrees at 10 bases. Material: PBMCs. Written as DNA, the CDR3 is TGTGCCAGCAGCTCCCGGTTAGCGGGGGGTCTACTCTACGAGCAGTACTTC. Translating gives CASSSRLAGGLLYEQYF.